This T cell receptor beta chain was captured in a study of blood T cell repertoires in COVID-19. Germline loops: CDR1 SGHNT, CDR2 YYREEE (reference sequence). With 3 bases clipped from V and 5 bases from J, the junction kept 8 bases outside the gene matches. This CDR3 is 15 amino acids long. In Seattle, patients joined the study during active infection and were tracked longitudinally. This clone has a single count. Authors' processing steps: Amplification of reference gene primers provided the estimated nucleated cell counts. The data were produced by immunoSEQ multiplex PCR, yet TCRdb's version contains in-frame clones alone and is incomplete. V, J and clone size were drawn from that table, and D and trimming were deduced from the DNA. This table holds fewer than 200,000 clones, around 83% found once.

The sequencing input was peripheral blood. The receptor was isolated from a woman in her sixties or seventies with COVID-19, enrolled during active disease. This chain joins TRBV5-4 and TRBJ1-1; 9 bases match TRBD1. The DNA of the CDR3 is TGTGCCAGCAGCTCCCCACAGGGGGCTCGTACTGAAGCTTTCTTT. Its translation: CASSSPQGARTEAFF.